This T cell receptor beta chain is from a study of shared clonotypes between healthy human individuals. Study results and caveats: Researchers sampled blood only, noting tissue repertoires likely differ.

The CDR3 spans 15 residues. Trimming cost V 2 bases and J 6 bases; bases outside gene matches: 7. Germline CDR1 reads SGHVS; CDR2 reads FQNEAQ. Details on this clone: The antigen remains undetermined.

An assay was performed, and its level was deep. Per the authors' pipeline: Filtering was not the same, since immunoSEQ gave junction-only sequences without quality scores. Profiling relied on immunoSEQ multiplex PCR, and the TCRdb table lists in-frame clones only, not all of them. V and J calls and clone size are those listed in that table; D and trimming were worked out from the DNA. The sample holds over 750,000 clones, 90% to 97% seen once. It was CD45RO-negative cells, positively selected for CCR7, that made up naive CD8 cells, with terminally differentiated effector memory CD45RA+ cells excluded.

The sequence derives from a man in his thirties or forties in good health. Material for sequencing was naive CD8+ T cells sorted from blood. The chain couples TRBV7-8 to TRBJ2-1, with TRBD2 identical over 7 bases. The CDR3 DNA reads as TGTGCCAGCAGCTTATGGTCGGGAGGTTTCAATGAGCAGTTCTTC. Encoded protein: CASSLWSGGFNEQFF. Based on the CDR3 plus reference TRBV7-8 and TRBJ2-1, the full variable domain is GAGVSQSPRYKVAKRGQDVALRCDPISGHVSLFWYQQALGQGPEFLTYFQNEAQLDKSGLPSDRFFAERPEGSVSTLKIQRTQQEDSAVYLCASSLWSGGFNEQFFGPGTRLTVL.